This T cell receptor beta chain was identified during a study of vaccination and CD4 T cells after COVID-19. The Oncomine TCR Beta short-read assay was applied to DNA of cultured CD4+ T cells. Scientists extracted genomic DNA from CD4+ T cells grown in culture. TCRdb independently ran MiXCR on the PCR reads; one entry per CDR3 protein. The repertoire holds some 8,500 distinct CDR3 sequences, with 59% as singletons. CDR1 and CDR2 from the germline V gene are GTSNPN and SVGIG (reference sequence). Trimming took off 5 bases at V and 4 bases at J, with 5 bases between the two ends. The CDR3 extends over 10 amino acids. This sample's treatment: roughly 11-day PBMC culture with coronavirus spike peptide pools or control peptides (ViraFEST assay). With fresh IL-2 medium, half the medium was replaced on days 3 and 7. This clonotype was detected only once. The antigen remains unidentified.

The sample comprised CD4+ T cells from blood, cultured in vitro. This clonotype was sampled from a human donor who had recovered from COVID-19. The chain is built from TRBV30 and TRBJ1-1; D call uncertain. The CDR3 nucleotides are TGTGCCTGGGGGTCCACTGAAGCTTTCTTT. It is translated as CAWGSTEAFF. Using reference TRBV30 and TRBJ1-1 for the parts outside the CDR3, the full variable domain is SQTIHQWPATLVQPVGSPLSLECTVEGTSNPNLYWYRQAAGRGLQLLFYSVGIGQISSEVPQNLSASRPQDRQFILSSKKLLLSDSGFYLCAWGSTEAFFGQGTRLTVV.